A single sample gave rise to the 17 T cell receptor beta chains below, sequenced in a study of T cell repertoires in aging, cancer and after chemotherapy. Amplification of TCR beta used genomic DNA extracted from peripheral blood. Rearranged V-D-J TRB sequences were amplified with a mixed TRB-A/B primer pool. TCRdb recomputed calls from the multiplex PCR reads with MiXCR, one row per CDR3 protein. Among 1,000 or so distinct CDR3 sequences listed, roughly 20% were seen once. Sample: blood. All receptors come from a human donor with a solid tumor.

Worth noting for this clonotype: A read error is possible here, since a much larger clone lies one base away. The chain carries TRBV12-3 or TRBV12-4 and TRBJ1-2; D remains unclear. V shed 7 bases and J shed 7 bases, with 10 bases lying between them. The CDR3 loop spans 11 amino acids. The CDR3 spells CASNKGSGYTF. The CDR3, as DNA: TGTGCCAGCAATAAGGGTAGTGGCTACACCTTC.

This clonotype has only a few counts. The chain recombines TRBV18 with TRBJ2-7, with D perhaps TRBD1 (5 bases). Germline-derived CDR1 and CDR2 are KGHSH and LQKENI. This CDR3 has 16 amino acids. The ends were cut back, 3 bases at V and 2 bases at J, with 17 bases in the middle. The CDR3 DNA reads as TGTGCCAGCTCACCGTCTGCAGGGATTTTCACCTACGAGCAGTACTTC. Translation gives CASSPSAGIFTYEQYF.

By share, this clonotype counts as large (0.1 to 1%). The V and J genes are TRBV7-9 and TRBJ2-1, with D perhaps given as TRBD1 or TRBD2 (5 bases each). Germline V gene data show CDR1 as SEHNR and CDR2 as FQNEAQ (reference sequence). The CDR3 extends over 15 amino acids. V was pared by 3 bases and J by 2 bases, with 11 bases between. This CDR3 is CASSFGQGPYNEQFF. In DNA, the CDR3 is TGTGCCAGCAGCTTTGGGCAGGGACCCTACAATGAGCAGTTCTTC. The complete variable domain, with remaining parts taken from reference TRBV7-9 and TRBJ2-1, reads DTGVSQNPRHKITKRGQNVTFRCDPISEHNRLYWYRQTLGQGPEFLTYFQNEAQLEKSRLLSDRFSAERPKGSFSTLEIQRTEQGDSAMYLCASSFGQGPYNEQFFGPGTRLTVL.

The V call is TRBV6-2 or TRBV6-3, the J call TRBJ2-1; the D gene could be TRBD1 or TRBD2 (5 bases each). Germline V gives CDR1 MNHEY, CDR2 SVGEGT. This CDR3 comprises 17 residues. V was clipped by 2 bases and J by 0 bases, with 14 bases between them. Here the CDR3 reads CASSYQSGTSSYNEQFF. CDR3 nucleotide sequence: TGTGCCAGCAGTTACCAGTCCGGGACGAGCTCCTACAATGAGCAGTTCTTC.

This clonotype showed up just a few times. The chain is built from TRBV11-1 and TRBJ2-4, with D perhaps given as TRBD1 or TRBD2 (6 bases each). The V gene's germline CDR1 is SGHAT and CDR2 FQDESV (reference sequence). The CDR3 is made up of 14 amino acids. The V gene lost 1 base and the J gene lost 6 bases, with 10 bases spanning the gap. Here the CDR3 DNA reads TGTGCCAGCAGCTTAGGGGGGGCCGGAAACATTCAGTACTTC. Translation gives CASSLGGAGNIQYF.

Concerning this clonotype: Since a much larger clone is just one base distant, this may be a read error. This chain uses TRBV19 with TRBJ1-5, with 8 positions matching TRBD1. Germline V gene lookup returns CDR1 LNHDA and CDR2 SQIVND (reference sequence). The CDR3 contains 16 residues. Written as DNA, the CDR3 is TGTGTCAGTAGTACGCTACAGGGGGAATTTGGTCAGCCCCAGCATTTT. It codes for CVSSTLQGEFGQPQHF. The whole variable domain, filled in from reference TRBV19 and TRBJ1-5, reads DGGITQSPKYLFRKEGQNVTLSCEQNLNHDAMYWYRQDPGQGLRLIYYSQIVNDFQKGDIAEGYSVSREKKESFPLTVTSAQKNPTAFYLCVSSTLQGEFGQPQHFGDGTRLSIL.

In its sample, this clonotype ranks as large. V and J are TRBV19 and TRBJ2-7, with 10 bases identical to TRBD1. This CDR3 region has 14 residues. Trimming cost V 6 bases and J 5 bases; bases outside gene matches: 7. Germline values: CDR1 LNHDA, CDR2 SQIVND (reference sequence). As DNA, the CDR3 is TGTGCCAGTAGCCGACAGGGGGCTAGGAACGAGCAGTACTTC. This gives the protein CASSRQGARNEQYF.

This clonotype was seen a handful of times. V is TRBV20-1 and J is TRBJ2-2; TRBD1 might be the D (6 bases). Germline loops: CDR1 DFQATT, CDR2 SNEGSKA (reference sequence). V lost 3 bases to trimming and J lost 1 base, with 12 bases between them. The CDR3 spans 15 residues. CDR3 loop: CSASPPGENTGELFF. In DNA form, the CDR3 reads TGCAGTGCTAGCCCACCAGGGGAGAACACCGGGGAGCTGTTTTTT.

As concerns this clonotype: This may come from a read error, since a much larger clone is one base off. The J gene is TRBJ2-7, the V gene TRBV15; TRBD2 agrees at 10 bases. CDR3 size: 16 residues. Germline CDR1 LNHNV, CDR2 YYDKDF (reference sequence). The CDR3 protein is CASSQRFSSGSREQYF. The CDR3 coding sequence is TGTGCCAGCAGCCAGAGATTTTCTAGCGGGAGTCGCGAGCAGTACTTC. Together with reference TRBV15 and TRBJ2-7, the CDR3 gives the full variable domain: DAMVIQNPRYQVTQFGKPVTLSCSQTLNHNVMYWYQQKSSQAPKLLFHYYDKDFNNEADTPDNFQSRRPNTSFCFLDIRSPGLGDTAMYLCASSQRFSSGSREQYFGPGTRLTVT.

This clonotype is categorized as large. The V call is TRBV12-3 or TRBV12-4, the J call TRBJ2-7; 9 nucleotides match TRBD1. The ends lost 6 bases at V and 4 bases at J; junction bases unmatched: 7. This CDR3 has 14 residues. The CDR3 coding sequence is TGTGCCAGCAGGACCGGGACAGGGAGATACGAGCAGTACTTC. Its translation: CASRTGTGRYEQYF.

The chain links TRBV20-1 to TRBJ1-1, with a tentative D call TRBD1 (6 bases). Trimming removed 3 bases from V and 5 bases from J, with 16 bases in between. The CDR3 sequence is 14 residues long. Per the germline V gene, CDR1 is DFQATT and CDR2 is SNEGSKA (reference sequence). This chain's CDR3 is CSASGRQVRTEAFF. CDR3 nucleotides: TGCAGTGCTAGTGGGAGACAGGTGAGGACTGAAGCTTTCTTT.

This clonotype is labeled as large (0.1 to 1%). The rearrangement uses TRBV4-1 and TRBJ2-3; 8 bases map to TRBD2. V was clipped by 1 base and J by 6 bases; unmatched bases: 12. Germline values: CDR1 MGHRA, CDR2 YSYEKL. There are 17 residues in the CDR3. CDR3 coding DNA: TGCGCCAGCAGCCAAGCCCTCGGGGTTAGCGGGGTTGATACGCAGTATTTT. Translating gives CASSQALGVSGVDTQYF.

The chain is built from TRBV2 and TRBJ1-2; 7 bases match TRBD1. V was pared by 6 bases and J by 4 bases, with 11 bases of the junction left unmatched. The CDR3 is 15 amino acids. Germline loops: CDR1 SNHLY, CDR2 FYNNEI. CDR3 DNA: TGTGCCAGCAGCGGGAACAGGGGAAGTGGCTATGGCTACACCTTC. It specifies CASSGNRGSGYGYTF.

By share, this clonotype ranks as medium-sized (0.01 to 0.1%). This chain links TRBV6-5 with TRBJ1-1; tentative D call: TRBD1 (6 bases). CDR3 length: 15 residues. Trimming stripped 5 bases from V and 4 bases from J, with 17 bases between. CDR1 and CDR2 (germline): MNHEY, SVGAGI. The CDR3 nucleotides read TGTGCCAGCAGTGAGGACAGTCGGGGAGGCACTGAAGCTTTCTTT. It specifies CASSEDSRGGTEAFF.

This clonotype was seen a handful of times. The V and J genes are TRBV5-6 and TRBJ1-5; D is undetermined. Germline V gene lookup returns CDR1 SGHDT and CDR2 YYEEEE. V was trimmed by 0 bases and J by 9 bases, leaving 10 bases between them. The CDR3 spans 13 residues. CDR3 residues: CASSLEAGGPQHF. The CDR3 DNA follows: TGTGCCAGCAGCTTGGAGGCTGGCGGGCCCCAGCATTTT.

The chain uses TRBV4-1 and TRBJ1-2; 8 nucleotides align to TRBD1. The CDR3 consists of 13 residues. V dropped 1 base and J dropped 5; count of bases not matched to a gene: 0. From germline, CDR1 is MGHRA and CDR2 YSYEKL. The DNA for the CDR3 is TGCGCCAGCAGCCAAGGACAGGGGTATGGCTACACCTTC. Encoded protein: CASSQGQGYGYTF.

The chain carries TRBV18 and TRBJ1-3; TRBD1 might be the D (5 bases). The germline gives CDR1 KGHSH, CDR2 LQKENI. CDR3 length equals 16 residues. Deletions cut 3 bases from V and 0 bases from J, with 12 bases between. The CDR3 protein is CASSPPQDTSGNTIYF. CDR3 coding DNA: TGTGCCAGCTCACCGCCTCAGGACACCTCTGGAAACACCATATATTTT. The full variable domain, rest sourced from reference TRBV18 and TRBJ1-3, is NAGVMQNPRHLVRRRGQEARLRCSPMKGHSHVYWYRQLPEEGLKFMVYLQKENIIDESGMPKERFSAEFPKEGPSILRIQQVVRGDSAAYFCASSPPQDTSGNTIYFGEGSWLTVV.